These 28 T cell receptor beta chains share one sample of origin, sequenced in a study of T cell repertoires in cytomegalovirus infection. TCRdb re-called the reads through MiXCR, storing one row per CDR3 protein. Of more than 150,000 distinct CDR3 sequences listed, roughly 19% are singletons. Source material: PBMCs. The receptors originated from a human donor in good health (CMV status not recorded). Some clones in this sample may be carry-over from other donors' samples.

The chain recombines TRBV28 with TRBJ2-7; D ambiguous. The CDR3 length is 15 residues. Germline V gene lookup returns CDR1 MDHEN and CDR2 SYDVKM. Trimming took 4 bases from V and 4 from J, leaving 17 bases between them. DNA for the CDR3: TGTGCCAGCAGTTCCGTCGCACAATATCGTTACGAGCAGTACTTC. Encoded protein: CASSSVAQYRYEQYF.

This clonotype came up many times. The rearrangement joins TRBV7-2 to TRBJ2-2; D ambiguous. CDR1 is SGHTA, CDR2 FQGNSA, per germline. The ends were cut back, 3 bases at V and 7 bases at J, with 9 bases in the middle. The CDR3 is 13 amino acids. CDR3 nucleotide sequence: TGTGCCAGCAGCTTGAGGAATGACGGGGAGCTGTTTTTT. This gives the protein CASSLRNDGELFF. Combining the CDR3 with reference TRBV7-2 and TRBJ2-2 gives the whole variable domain GAGVSQSPSNKVTEKGKDVELRCDPISGHTALYWYRQSLGQGLEFLIYFQGNSAPDKSGLPSDRFSAERTGGSVSTLTIQRTQQEDSAVYLCASSLRNDGELFFGEGSRLTVL.

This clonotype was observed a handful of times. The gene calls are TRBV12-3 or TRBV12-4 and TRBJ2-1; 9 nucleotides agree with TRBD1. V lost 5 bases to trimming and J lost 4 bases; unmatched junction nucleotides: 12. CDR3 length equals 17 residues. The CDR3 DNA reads TGTGCCAGCAGTGCTGCCATCCCCGGGACAGGGTACAATGAGCAGTTCTTC. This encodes CASSAAIPGTGYNEQFF.

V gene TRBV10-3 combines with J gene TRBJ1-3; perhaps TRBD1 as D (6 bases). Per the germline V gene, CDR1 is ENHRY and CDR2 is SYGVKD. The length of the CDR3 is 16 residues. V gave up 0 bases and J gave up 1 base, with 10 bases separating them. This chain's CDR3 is CAISESTGLSGNTIYF. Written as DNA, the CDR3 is TGTGCCATCAGTGAGTCCACAGGGCTATCTGGAAACACCATATATTTT.

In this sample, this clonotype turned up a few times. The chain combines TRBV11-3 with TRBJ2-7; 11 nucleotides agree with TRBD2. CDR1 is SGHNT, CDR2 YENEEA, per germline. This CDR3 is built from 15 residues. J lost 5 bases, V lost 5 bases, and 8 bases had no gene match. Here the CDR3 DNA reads TGTGCCAGCAGCATTACTAGCGGGAGCCCCCACGAGCAGTACTTC. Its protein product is CASSITSGSPHEQYF.

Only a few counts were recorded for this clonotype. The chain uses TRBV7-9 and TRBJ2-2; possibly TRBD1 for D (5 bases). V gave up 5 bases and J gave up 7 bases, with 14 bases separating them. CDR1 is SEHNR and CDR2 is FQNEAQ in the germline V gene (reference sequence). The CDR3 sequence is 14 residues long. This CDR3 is CASSRESRGGELFF. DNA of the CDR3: TGTGCCAGCAGCAGAGAATCAAGGGGCGGGGAGCTGTTTTTT. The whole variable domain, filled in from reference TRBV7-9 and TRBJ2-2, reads DTGVSQNPRHKITKRGQNVTFRCDPISEHNRLYWYRQTLGQGPEFLTYFQNEAQLEKSRLLSDRFSAERPKGSFSTLEIQRTEQGDSAMYLCASSRESRGGELFFGEGSRLTVL.

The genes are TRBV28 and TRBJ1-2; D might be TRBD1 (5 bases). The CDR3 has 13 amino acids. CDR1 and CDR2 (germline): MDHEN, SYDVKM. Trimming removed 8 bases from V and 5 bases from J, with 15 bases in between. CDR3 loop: CASAAGGWYGYTF. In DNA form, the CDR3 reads TGTGCCAGCGCGGCTGGGGGTTGGTATGGCTACACCTTC.

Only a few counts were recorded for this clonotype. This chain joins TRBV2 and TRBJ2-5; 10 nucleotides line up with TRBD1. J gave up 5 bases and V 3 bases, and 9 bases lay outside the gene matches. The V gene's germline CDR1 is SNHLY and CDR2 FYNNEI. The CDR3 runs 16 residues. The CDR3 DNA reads TGTGCCAGCAGTGAGGGGACAGGGGCGCCAATGGAGACCCAGTACTTC. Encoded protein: CASSEGTGAPMETQYF.

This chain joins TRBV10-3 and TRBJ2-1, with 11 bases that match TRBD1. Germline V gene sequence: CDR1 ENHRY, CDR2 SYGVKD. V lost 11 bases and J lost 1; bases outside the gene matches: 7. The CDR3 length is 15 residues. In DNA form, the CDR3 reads TGTGCCGTCTTAGGGACAGGGGGTTCCTACAATGAGCAGTTCTTC. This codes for CAVLGTGGSYNEQFF.

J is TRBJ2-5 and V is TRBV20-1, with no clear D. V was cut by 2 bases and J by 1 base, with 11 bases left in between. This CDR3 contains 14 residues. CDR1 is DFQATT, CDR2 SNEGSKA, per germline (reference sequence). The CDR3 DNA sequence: TGCAGTGCTAGACGCGGACCGATCCAAGAGACCCAGTACTTC. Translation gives CSARRGPIQETQYF.

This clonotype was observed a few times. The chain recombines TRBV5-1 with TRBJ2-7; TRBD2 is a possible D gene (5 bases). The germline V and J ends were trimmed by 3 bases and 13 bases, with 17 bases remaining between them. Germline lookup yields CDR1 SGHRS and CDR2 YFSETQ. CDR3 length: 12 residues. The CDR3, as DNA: TGCGCCAGCAGCTCGCCGGGAAGGGAATTCTACTTC. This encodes CASSSPGREFYF.

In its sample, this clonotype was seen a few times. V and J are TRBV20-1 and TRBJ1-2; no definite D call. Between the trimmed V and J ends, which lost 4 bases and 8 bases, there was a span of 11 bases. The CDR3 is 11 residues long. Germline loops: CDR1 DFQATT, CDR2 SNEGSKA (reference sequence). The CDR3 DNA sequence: TGCAGTGCTATGGGCTCGGGAGGCTACACCTTC. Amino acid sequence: CSAMGSGGYTF.

CDR3 amino acids: CASSFGQGANTEAFF. The CDR3 nucleotides are TGTGCCAGCAGCTTCGGACAGGGAGCGAACACTGAAGCTTTCTTT. V usage is TRBV11-3 and J usage is TRBJ1-1, with 8 bases identical to TRBD1. Germline assignment: CDR1 SGHNT and CDR2 YENEEA. V gave up 3 bases and J gave up 1 base; unmatched junction bases: 4. CDR3 length: 15 amino acids.

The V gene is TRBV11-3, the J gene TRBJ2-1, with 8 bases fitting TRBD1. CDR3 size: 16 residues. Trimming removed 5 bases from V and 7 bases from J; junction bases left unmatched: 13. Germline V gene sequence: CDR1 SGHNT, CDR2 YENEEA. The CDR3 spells CASSPPGQGARNEQFF. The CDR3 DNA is TGTGCCAGCAGCCCACCCGGCCAGGGGGCGAGGAATGAGCAGTTCTTC.

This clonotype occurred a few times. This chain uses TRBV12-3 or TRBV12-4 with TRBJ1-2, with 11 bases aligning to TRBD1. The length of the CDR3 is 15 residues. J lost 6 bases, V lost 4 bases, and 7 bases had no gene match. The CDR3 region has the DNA TGTGCCAGCAGTTACCGGGACAGGGGGTATCATGGCTACACCTTC. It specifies CASSYRDRGYHGYTF.

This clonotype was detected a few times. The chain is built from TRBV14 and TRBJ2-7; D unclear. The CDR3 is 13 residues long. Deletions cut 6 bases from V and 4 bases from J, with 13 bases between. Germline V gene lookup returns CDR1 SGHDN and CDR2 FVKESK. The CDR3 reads CASSHLPIYEQYF. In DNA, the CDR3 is TGTGCCAGCAGTCATCTTCCAATATACGAGCAGTACTTC.

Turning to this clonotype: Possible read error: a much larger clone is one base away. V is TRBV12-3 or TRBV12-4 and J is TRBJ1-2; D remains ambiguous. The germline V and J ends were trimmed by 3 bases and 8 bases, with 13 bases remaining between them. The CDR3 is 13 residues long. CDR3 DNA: TGTGCCAGCAGTTTCTCCGAGACAAGCGGCTACACCTTC. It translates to CASSFSETSGYTF.

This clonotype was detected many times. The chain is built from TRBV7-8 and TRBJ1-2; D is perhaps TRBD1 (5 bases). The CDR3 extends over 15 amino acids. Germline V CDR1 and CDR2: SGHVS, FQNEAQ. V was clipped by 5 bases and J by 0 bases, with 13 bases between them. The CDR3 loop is CASSHRDGSNYGYTF. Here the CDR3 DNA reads TGTGCCAGCAGCCACCGGGACGGTTCTAACTATGGCTACACCTTC.

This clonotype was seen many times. The CDR3 sequence: CASSVQGDEQFF. Written as DNA, the CDR3 is TGTGCCAGCAGCGTCCAGGGTGACGAGCAGTTCTTC. This sequence joins TRBV7-2 and TRBJ2-1; a weak D match, TRBD1 (5 bases). Trimming pared 5 bases from V and 10 bases from J, leaving 12 bases between. The CDR3 is 12 amino acids. CDR1 is SGHTA, CDR2 FQGNSA, per germline.

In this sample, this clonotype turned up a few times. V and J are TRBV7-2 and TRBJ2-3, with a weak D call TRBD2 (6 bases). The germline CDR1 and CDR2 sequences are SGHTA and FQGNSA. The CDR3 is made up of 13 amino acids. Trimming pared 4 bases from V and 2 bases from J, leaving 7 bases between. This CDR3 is CASSWDFTDTQYF. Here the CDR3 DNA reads TGTGCCAGCAGCTGGGACTTCACAGATACGCAGTATTTT.

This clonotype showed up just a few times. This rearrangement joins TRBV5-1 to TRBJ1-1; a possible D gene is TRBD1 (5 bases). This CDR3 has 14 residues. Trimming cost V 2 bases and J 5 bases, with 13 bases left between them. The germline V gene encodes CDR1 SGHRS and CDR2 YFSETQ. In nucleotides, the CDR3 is TGCGCCAGCAGCTTTGTGGGGGGGGGGACTGAAGCTTTCTTT. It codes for CASSFVGGGTEAFF.

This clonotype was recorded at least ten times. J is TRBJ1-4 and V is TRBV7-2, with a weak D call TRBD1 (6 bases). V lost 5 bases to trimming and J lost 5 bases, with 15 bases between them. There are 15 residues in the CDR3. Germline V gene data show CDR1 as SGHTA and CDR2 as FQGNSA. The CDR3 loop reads CASSPEGGRNEKLFF. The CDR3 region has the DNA TGTGCCAGCAGCCCCGAAGGGGGGCGAAATGAAAAACTGTTTTTT.

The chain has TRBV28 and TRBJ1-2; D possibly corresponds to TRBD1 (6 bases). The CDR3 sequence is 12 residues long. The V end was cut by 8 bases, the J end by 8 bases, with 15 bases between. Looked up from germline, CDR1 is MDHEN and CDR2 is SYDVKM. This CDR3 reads CASGYRERGYTF. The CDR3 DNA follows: TGTGCCAGCGGTTACAGGGAAAGGGGCTACACCTTC.

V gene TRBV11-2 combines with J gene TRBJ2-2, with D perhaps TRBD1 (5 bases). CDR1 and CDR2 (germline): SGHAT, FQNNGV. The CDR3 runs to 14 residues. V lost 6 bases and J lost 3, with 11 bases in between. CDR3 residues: CASSRQSDTGELFF. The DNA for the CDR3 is TGTGCCAGCAGTCGACAGAGTGACACCGGGGAGCTGTTTTTT.

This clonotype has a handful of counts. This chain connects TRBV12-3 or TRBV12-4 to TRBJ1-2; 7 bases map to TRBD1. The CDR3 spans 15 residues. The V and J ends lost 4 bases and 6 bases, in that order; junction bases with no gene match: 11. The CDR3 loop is CASSWTHRGSHGYTF. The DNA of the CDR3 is TGTGCCAGCAGTTGGACTCACAGGGGATCACATGGCTACACCTTC.

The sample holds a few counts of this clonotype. The CDR3 DNA reads as TGTGCCAGCAGCCCCGGTATGGACACTGAAGCTTTCTTT. This translates into CASSPGMDTEAFF. J is TRBJ1-1 and V is TRBV13; D is undetermined. V shed 5 bases and J shed 3 bases, with 10 bases lying between them. This CDR3 is 13 amino acids long. The germline CDR1 and CDR2 sequences are PRHDT and FYEKMQ (reference sequence). Filled out from reference TRBV13 and TRBJ1-1, the complete variable domain reads AAGVIQSPRHLIKEKRETATLKCYPIPRHDTVYWYQQGPGQDPQFLISFYEKMQSDKGSIPDRFSAQQFSDYHSELNMSSLELGDSALYFCASSPGMDTEAFFGQGTRLTVV.

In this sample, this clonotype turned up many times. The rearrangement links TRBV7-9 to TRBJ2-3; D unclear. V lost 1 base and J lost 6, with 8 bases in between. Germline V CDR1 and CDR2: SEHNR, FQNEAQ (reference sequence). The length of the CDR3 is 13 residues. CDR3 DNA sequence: TGTGCCAGCAGCTTAGATGGCGCCGATACGCAGTATTTT. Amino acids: CASSLDGADTQYF.

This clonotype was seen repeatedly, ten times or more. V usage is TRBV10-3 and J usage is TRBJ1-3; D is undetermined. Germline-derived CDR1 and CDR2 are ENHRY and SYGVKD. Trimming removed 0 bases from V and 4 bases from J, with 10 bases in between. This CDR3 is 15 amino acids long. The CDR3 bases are TGTGCCATCAGTGAGTCGAACAGCCTGGGAAACACCATATATTTT. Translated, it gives CAISESNSLGNTIYF.